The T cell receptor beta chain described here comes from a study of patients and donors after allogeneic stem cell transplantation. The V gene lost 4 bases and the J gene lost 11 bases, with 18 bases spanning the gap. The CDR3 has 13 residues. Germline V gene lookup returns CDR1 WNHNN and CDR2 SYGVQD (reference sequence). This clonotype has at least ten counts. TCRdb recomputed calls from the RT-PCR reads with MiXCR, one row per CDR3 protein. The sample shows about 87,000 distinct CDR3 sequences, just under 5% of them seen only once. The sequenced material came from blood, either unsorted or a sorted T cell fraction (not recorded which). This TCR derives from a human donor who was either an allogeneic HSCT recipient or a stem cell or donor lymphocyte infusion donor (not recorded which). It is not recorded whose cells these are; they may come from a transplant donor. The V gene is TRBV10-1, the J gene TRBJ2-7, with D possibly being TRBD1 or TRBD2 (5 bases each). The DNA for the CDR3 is TGCGCCAGCAGTGGGGACGTAGAGGCAAAAAAGTACTTC. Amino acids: CASSGDVEAKKYF.